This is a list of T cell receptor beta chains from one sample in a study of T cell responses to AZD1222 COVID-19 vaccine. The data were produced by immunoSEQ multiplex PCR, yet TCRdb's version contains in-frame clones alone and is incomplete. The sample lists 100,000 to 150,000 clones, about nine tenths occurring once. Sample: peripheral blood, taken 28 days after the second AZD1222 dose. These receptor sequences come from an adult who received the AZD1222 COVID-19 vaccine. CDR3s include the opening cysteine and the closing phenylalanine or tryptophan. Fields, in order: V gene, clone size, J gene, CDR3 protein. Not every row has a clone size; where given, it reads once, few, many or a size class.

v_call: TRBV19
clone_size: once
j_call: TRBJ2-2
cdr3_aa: CASSPWTSGDTGELFF

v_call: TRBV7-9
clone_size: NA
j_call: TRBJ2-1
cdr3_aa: CASSSGLAAYNEQFF

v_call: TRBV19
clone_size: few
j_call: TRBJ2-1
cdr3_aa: CASSKGNYNEQFF

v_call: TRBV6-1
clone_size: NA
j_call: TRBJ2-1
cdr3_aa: CASSELSGQVFF

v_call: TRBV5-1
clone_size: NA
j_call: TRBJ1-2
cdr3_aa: CASSLVAGVNYGYTF

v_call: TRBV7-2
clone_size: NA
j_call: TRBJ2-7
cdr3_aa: CASSPRGSEQYF

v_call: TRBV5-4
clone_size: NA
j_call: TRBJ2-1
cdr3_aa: CASSLSGQGWYNEQFF

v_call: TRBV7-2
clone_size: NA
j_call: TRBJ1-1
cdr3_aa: CASRTVRGGLNTEAFF

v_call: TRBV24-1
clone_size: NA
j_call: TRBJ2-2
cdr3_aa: CATSDPQGPNTGELFF

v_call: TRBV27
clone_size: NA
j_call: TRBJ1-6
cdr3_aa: CASSLERGSPLHF